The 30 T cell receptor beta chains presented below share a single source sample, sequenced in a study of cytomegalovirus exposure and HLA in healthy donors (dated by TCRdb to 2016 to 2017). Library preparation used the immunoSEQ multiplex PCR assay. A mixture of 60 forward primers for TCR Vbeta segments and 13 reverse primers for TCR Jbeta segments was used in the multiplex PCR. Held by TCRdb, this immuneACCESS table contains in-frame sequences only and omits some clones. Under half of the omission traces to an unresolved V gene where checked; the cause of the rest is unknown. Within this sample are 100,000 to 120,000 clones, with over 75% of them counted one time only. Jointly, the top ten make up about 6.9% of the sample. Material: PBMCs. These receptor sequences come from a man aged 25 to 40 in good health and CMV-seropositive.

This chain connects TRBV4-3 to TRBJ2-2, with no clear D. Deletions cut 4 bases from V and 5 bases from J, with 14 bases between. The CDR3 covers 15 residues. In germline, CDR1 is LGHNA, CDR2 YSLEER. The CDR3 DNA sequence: TGCGCCAGCAGCCTCGAGTCGTTCGAGACCGGGGAGCTGTTTTTT. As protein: CASSLESFETGELFF.

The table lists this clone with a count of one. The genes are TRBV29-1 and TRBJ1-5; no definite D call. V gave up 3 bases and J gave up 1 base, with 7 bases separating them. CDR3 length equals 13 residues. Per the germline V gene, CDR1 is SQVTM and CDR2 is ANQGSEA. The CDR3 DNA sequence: TGCAGCGTTGAGAGCGGCAGCAATCAGCCCCAGCATTTT. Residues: CSVESGSNQPQHF.

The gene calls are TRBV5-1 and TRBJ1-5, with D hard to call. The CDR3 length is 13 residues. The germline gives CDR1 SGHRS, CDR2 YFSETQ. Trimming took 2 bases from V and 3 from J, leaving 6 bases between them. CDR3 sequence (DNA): TGCGCCAGCAGCTTACAGTCCAATCAGCCCCAGCATTTT. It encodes CASSLQSNQPQHF.

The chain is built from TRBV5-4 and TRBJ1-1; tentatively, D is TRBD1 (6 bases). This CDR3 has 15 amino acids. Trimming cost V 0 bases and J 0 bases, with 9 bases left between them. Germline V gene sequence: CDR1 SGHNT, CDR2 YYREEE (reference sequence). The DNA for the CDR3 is TGTGCCAGCAGCTTGGTTGGGGGCGTGAACACTGAAGCTTTCTTT. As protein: CASSLVGGVNTEAFF.

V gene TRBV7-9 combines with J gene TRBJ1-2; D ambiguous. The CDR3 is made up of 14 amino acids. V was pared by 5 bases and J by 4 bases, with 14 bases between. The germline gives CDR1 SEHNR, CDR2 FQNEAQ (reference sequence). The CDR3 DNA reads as TGTGCCAGCAGCCCCCTTCGGGTGGGCTATGGCTACACCTTC. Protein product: CASSPLRVGYGYTF.

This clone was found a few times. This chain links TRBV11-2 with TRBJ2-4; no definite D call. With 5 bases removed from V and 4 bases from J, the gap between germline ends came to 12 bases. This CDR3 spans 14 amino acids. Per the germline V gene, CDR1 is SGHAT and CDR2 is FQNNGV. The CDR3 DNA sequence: TGTGCCAGCAGCCCATCTACTGTTAAAAACATTCAGTACTTC. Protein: CASSPSTVKNIQYF.

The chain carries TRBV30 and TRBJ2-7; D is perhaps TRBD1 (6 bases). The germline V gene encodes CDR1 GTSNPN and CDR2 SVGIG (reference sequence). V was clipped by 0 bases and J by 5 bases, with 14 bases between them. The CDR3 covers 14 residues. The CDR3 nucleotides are TGTGCCTGGAGTGTTGGCCAGGGGAAGGACGAGCAGTACTTC. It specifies CAWSVGQGKDEQYF.

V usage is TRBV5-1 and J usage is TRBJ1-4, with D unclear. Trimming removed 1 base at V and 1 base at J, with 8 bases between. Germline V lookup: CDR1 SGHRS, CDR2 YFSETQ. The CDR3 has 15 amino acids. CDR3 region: CASSLSPGTNEKLFF. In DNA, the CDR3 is TGCGCCAGCAGCTTGAGTCCGGGAACTAATGAAAAACTGTTTTTT.

Here the CDR3 reads CASSSTPPGGNEQFF. The DNA of the CDR3 is TGTGCCAGCAGTTCGACCCCCCCAGGAGGCAATGAGCAGTTCTTC. The J gene is TRBJ2-1, the V gene TRBV28; D is perhaps TRBD2 (5 bases). V lost 4 bases and J 6 bases, leaving 16 bases between the germline ends. Germline CDR1 MDHEN, CDR2 SYDVKM. The CDR3 spans 15 residues. The whole variable domain, filled in from reference TRBV28 and TRBJ2-1, reads DVKVTQSSRYLVKRTGEKVFLECVQDMDHENMFWYRQDPGLGLRLIYFSYDVKMKEKGDIPEGYSVSREKKERFSLILESASTNQTSMYLCASSSTPPGGNEQFFGPGTRLTVL.

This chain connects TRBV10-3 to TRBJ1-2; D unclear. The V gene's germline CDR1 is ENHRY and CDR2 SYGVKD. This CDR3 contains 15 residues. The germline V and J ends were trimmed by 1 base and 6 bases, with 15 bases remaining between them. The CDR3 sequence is CAISELAVLDHGYTF. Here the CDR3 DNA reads TGTGCCATCAGTGAGTTGGCAGTGCTAGACCATGGCTACACCTTC.

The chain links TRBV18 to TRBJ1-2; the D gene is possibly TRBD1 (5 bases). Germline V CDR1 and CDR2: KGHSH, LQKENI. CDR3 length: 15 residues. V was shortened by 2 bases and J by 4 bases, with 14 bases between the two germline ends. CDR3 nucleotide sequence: TGTGCCAGCTCACCAAATCTCAGGGACTTCTATGGCTACACCTTC. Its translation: CASSPNLRDFYGYTF.

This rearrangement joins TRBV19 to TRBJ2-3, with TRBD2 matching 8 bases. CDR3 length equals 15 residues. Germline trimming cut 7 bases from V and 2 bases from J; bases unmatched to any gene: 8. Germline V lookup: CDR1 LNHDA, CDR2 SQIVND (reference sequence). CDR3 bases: TGTGCCAGTACCGTCGGACTAGCTCACACAGATACGCAGTATTTT. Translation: CASTVGLAHTDTQYF.

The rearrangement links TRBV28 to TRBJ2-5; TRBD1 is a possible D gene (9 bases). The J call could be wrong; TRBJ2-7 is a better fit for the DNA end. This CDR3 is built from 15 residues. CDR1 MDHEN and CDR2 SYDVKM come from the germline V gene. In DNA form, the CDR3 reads TGTGCCAGCAGTTCGGGAGGGACAGGGATCTACGAGCAGTACTTC. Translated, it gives CASSSGGTGIYEQYF.

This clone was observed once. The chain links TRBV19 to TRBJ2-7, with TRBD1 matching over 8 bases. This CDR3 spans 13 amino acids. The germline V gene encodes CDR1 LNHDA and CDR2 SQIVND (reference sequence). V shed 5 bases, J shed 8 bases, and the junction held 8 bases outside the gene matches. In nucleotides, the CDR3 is TGTGCCAGTAGTGGACAGGGAGCTACGAAGCAGTACTTC. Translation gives CASSGQGATKQYF.

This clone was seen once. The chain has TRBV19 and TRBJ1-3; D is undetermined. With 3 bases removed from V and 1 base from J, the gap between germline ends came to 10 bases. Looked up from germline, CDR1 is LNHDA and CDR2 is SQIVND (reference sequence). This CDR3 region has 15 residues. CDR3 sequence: CASSMAGYSGNTIYF. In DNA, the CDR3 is TGTGCCAGTAGTATGGCGGGATATTCTGGAAACACCATATATTTT. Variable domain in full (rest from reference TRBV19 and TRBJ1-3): DGGITQSPKYLFRKEGQNVTLSCEQNLNHDAMYWYRQDPGQGLRLIYYSQIVNDFQKGDIAEGYSVSREKKESFPLTVTSAQKNPTAFYLCASSMAGYSGNTIYFGEGSWLTVV.

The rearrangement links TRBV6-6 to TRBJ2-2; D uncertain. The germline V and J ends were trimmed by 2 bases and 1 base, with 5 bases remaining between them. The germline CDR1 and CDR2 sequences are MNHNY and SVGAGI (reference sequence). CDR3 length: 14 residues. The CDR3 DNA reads TGTGCCAGCAGTTACCGACAGAACACCGGGGAGCTGTTTTTT. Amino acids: CASSYRQNTGELFF.

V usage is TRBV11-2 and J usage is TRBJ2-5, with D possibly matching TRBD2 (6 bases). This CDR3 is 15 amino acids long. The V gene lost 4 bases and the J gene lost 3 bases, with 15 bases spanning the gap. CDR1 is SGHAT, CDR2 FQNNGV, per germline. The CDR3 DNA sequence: TGTGCCAGCAGCTCACGCGAAGCGGGTGAAGAGACCCAGTACTTC. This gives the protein CASSSREAGEETQYF. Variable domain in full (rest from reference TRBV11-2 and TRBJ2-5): EAGVAQSPRYKIIEKRQSVAFWCNPISGHATLYWYQQILGQGPKLLIQFQNNGVVDDSQLPKDRFSAERLKGVDSTLKIQPAKLEDSAVYLCASSSREAGEETQYFGPGTRLLVL.

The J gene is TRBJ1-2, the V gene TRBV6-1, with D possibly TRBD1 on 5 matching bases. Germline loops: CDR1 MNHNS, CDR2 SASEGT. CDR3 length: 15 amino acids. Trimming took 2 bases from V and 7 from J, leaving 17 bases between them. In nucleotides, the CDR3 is TGTGCCAGCAGTGAATGGGGGACTCTCGGGGGTGGCTACACCTTC. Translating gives CASSEWGTLGGGYTF.

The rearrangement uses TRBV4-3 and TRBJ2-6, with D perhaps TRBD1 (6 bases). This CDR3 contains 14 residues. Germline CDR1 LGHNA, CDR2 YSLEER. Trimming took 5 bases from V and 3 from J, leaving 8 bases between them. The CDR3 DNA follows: TGCGCCAGCAGCTTACAGGGTGGGGCCAACGTCCTGACTTTC. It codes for CASSLQGGANVLTF.

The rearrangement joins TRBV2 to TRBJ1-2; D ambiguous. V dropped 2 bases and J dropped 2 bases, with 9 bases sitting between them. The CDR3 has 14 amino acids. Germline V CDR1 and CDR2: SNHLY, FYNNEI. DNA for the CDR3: TGTGCCAGCAGTGAATGGGAGGGCAACTATGGCTACACCTTC. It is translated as CASSEWEGNYGYTF.

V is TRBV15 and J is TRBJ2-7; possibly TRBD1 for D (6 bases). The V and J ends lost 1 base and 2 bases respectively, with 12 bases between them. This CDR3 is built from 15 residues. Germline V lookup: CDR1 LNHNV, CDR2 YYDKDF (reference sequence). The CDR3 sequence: CATSRGGLVPYEQYF. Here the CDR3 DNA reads TGTGCCACCAGCAGAGGGGGGCTAGTGCCCTACGAGCAGTACTTC.

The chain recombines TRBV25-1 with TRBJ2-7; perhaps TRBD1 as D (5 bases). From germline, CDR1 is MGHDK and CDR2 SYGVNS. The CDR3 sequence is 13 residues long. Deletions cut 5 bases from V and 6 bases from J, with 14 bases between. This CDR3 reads CASSTSPRGEQYF. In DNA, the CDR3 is TGTGCCAGCAGTACCTCCCCTAGGGGCGAGCAGTACTTC.

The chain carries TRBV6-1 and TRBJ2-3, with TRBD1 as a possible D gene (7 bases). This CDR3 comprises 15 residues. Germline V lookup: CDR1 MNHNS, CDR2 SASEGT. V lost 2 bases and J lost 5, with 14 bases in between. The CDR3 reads CASSESQGGRDTQYF. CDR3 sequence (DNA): TGTGCCAGCAGTGAATCGCAGGGGGGAAGAGATACGCAGTATTTT.

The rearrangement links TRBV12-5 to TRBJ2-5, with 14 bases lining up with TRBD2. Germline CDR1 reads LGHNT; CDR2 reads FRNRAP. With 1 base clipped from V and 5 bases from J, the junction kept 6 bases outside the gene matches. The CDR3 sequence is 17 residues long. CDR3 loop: CASGLGGLAGGRETQYF. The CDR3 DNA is TGTGCTAGTGGTTTGGGAGGACTAGCGGGGGGCAGGGAGACCCAGTACTTC. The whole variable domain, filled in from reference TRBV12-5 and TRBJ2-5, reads DARVTQTPRHKVTEMGQEVTMRCQPILGHNTVFWYRQTMMQGLELLAYFRNRAPLDDSGMPKDRFSAEMPDATLATLKIQPSEPRDSAVYFCASGLGGLAGGRETQYFGPGTRLLVL.

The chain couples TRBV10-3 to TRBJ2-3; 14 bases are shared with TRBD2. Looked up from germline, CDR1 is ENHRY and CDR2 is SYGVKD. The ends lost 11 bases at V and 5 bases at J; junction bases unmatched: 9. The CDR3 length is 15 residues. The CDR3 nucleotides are TGTGCCGCAACCCCGGGACTAGCGGGGGTAGATACGCAGTATTTT. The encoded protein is CAATPGLAGVDTQYF.

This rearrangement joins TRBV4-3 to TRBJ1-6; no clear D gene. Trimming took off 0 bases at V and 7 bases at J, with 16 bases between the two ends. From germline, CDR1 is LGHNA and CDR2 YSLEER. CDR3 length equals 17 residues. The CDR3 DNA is TGCGCCAGCAGCCAAGATTTCGGGAGAAGCCGAAATTCACCCCTCCACTTT. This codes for CASSQDFGRSRNSPLHF.

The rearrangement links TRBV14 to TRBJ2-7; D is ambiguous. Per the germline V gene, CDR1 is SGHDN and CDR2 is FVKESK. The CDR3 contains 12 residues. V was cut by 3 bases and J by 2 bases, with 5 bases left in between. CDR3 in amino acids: CASSHVTYEQYF. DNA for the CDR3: TGTGCCAGCAGCCATGTCACCTACGAGCAGTACTTC.

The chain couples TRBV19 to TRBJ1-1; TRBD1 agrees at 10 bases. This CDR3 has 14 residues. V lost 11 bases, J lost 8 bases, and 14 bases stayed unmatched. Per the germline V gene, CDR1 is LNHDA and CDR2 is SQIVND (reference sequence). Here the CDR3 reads CASETGGKSREAFF. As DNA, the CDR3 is TGTGCCTCTGAGACAGGGGGCAAAAGTAGAGAAGCTTTCTTT.

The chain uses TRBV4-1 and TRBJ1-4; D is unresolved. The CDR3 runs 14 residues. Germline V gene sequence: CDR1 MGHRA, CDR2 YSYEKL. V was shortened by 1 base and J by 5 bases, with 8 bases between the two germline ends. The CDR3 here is CASSQGAGNEKLFF. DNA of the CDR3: TGCGCCAGCAGCCAAGGTGCGGGGAATGAAAAACTGTTTTTT.

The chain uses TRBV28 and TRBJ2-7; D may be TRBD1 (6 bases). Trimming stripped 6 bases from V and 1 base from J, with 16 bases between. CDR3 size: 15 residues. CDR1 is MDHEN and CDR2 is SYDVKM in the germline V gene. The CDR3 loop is CASRPGVRGSYEQYF. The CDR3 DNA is TGTGCCAGCAGGCCCGGCGTTAGGGGGTCCTACGAGCAGTACTTC.